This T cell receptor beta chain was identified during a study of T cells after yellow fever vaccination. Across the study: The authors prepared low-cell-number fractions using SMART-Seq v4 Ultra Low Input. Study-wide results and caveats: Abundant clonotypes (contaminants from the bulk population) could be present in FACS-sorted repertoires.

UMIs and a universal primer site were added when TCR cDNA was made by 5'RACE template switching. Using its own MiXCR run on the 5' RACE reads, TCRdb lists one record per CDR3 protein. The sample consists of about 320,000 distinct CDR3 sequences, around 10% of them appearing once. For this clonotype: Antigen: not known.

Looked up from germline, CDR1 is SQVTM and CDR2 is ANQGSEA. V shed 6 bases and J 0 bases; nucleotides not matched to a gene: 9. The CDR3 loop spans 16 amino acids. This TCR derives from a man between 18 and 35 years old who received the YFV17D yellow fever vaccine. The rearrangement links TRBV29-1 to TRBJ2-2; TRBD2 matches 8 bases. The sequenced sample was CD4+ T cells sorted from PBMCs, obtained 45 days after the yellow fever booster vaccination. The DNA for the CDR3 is TGCAGCGTGGGAGAAGCGGGGGCCCCGAACACCGGGGAGCTGTTTTTT. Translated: CSVGEAGAPNTGELFF.